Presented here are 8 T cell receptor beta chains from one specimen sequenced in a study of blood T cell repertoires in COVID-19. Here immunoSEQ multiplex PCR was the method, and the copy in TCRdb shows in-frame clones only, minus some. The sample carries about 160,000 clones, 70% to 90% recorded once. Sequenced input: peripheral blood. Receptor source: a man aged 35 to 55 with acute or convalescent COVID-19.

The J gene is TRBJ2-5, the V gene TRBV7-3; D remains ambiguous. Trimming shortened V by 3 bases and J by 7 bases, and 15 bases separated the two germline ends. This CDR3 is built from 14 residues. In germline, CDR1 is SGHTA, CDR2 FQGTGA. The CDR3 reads CASSFDSLSRTQYF. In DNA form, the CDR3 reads TGTGCCAGCAGCTTCGATAGCCTTTCAAGGACCCAGTACTTC.

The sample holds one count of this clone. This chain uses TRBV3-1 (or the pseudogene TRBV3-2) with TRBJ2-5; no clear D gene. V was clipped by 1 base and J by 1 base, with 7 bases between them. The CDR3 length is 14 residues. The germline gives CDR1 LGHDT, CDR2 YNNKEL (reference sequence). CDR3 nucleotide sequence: TGTGCCAGCAGCCAAGGTACCAGCCAAGAGACCCAGTACTTC. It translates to CASSQGTSQETQYF.

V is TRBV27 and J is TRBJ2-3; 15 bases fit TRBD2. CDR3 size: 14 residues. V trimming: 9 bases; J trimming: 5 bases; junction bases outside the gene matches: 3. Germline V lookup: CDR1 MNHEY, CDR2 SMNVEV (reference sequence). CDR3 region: CASSGLAGGDTQYF. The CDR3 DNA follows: TGTGCCAGTTCGGGACTAGCGGGGGGAGATACGCAGTATTTT.

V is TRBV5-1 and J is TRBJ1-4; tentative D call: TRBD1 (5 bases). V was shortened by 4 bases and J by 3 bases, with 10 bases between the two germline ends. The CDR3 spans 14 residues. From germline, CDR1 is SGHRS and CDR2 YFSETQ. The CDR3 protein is CASSAAGANEKLFF. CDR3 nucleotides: TGCGCCAGCAGCGCTGCGGGGGCTAATGAAAAACTGTTTTTT.

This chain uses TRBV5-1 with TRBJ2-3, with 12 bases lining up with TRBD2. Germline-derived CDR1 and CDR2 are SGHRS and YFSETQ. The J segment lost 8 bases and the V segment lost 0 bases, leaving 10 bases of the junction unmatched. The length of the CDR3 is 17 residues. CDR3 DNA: TGCGCCAGCAGCTTGGATCCTAGCGGGGGGGAGAGAGGTACGCAGTATTTT. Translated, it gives CASSLDPSGGERGTQYF.

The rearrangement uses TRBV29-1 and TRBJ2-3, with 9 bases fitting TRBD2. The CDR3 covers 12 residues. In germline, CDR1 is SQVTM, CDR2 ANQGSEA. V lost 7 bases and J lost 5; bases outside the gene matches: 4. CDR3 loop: CSAGRGGDTQYF. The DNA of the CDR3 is TGCAGCGCCGGGCGGGGGGGAGATACGCAGTATTTT.

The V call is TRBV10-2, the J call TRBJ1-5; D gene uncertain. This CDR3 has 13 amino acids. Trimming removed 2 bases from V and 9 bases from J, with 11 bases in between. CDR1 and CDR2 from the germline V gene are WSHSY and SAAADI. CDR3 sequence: CASSETELGPQHF. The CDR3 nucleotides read TGCGCCAGCAGTGAGACCGAACTTGGGCCCCAGCATTTT.

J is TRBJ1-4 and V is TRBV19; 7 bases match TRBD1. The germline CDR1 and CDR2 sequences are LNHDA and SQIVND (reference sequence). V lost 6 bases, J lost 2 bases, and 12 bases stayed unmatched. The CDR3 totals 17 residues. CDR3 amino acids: CASRERGQSSTNEKLFF. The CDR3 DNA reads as TGTGCCAGTAGGGAAAGGGGACAGAGTTCGACTAATGAAAAACTGTTTTTT.